This T cell receptor beta chain emerged from a study of early T cells in non-severe SARS-CoV-2 infection. TCRdb redid the calling of the 5' RACE reads with MiXCR, one entry per CDR3 protein. The sample yields around 100,000 distinct CDR3 sequences, under 15% seen once. Germline assignment: CDR1 LGHNA and CDR2 YSLEER. Trimming took 0 bases from V and 7 from J, leaving 7 bases between them. The CDR3 loop spans 12 amino acids. V and J are TRBV4-3 and TRBJ2-7, with unresolved D. This receptor was identified in an adult who was a healthcare worker with PCR-confirmed SARS-CoV-2 infection or an uninfected control (not recorded which). Sequences were obtained from whole blood. CDR3 sequence reads: CASSQDLREQYF. The CDR3 bases are TGCGCCAGCAGCCAAGACTTGAGGGAGCAGTACTTC.